The 20 T cell receptor beta chains presented below share a single source sample, sequenced in a study of CD8+ T cells in alopecia areata. cDNA prepared by RNA extraction and subsequent reverse transcription served as the template for sequencing. TCRdb's copy holds only in-frame clones and misses some; the assay was immunoSEQ multiplex PCR. The sample contains 170,000 or so clones, 50% to 60% of which appear only once. The sample was CD4+ T cells sorted from blood, taken at week 0. The origin of the receptors is a human donor with alopecia areata.

V usage is TRBV27 and J usage is TRBJ1-2; no clear D gene. The CDR3 sequence is 13 residues long. Germline values: CDR1 MNHEY, CDR2 SMNVEV (reference sequence). Between the trimmed V and J ends, which lost 7 bases and 6 bases, there was a span of 15 bases. The CDR3 DNA follows: TGTGCCAGCACCCCTCGGAGGTTTGATGGCTACACCTTC. As protein: CASTPRRFDGYTF.

V is TRBV11-2 and J is TRBJ2-5; D unclear. The V gene lost 5 bases and the J gene lost 4 bases, with 17 bases spanning the gap. In germline, CDR1 is SGHAT, CDR2 FQNNGV. CDR3 length equals 15 residues. The CDR3 DNA sequence: TGTGCCAGCAGCGCCTTGGGTGCGTTAGGAGAGACCCAGTACTTC. Translation gives CASSALGALGETQYF.

The J gene is TRBJ2-7, the V gene TRBV6-6; 7 bases match TRBD1. CDR3 length: 15 residues. CDR1 is MNHNY and CDR2 is SVGAGI in the germline V gene (reference sequence). Trimming took 10 bases from V and 2 from J; bases not matched to a gene: 14. The CDR3 DNA follows: TGTGCCACCAGGGACAGTCGGTTTGGGACCTACGAGCAGTACTTC. It translates to CATRDSRFGTYEQYF.

The V call is TRBV10-3, the J call TRBJ2-3; 10 nucleotides align to TRBD2. V gave up 1 base and J gave up 2 bases; unmatched junction bases: 6. CDR1 ENHRY and CDR2 SYGVKD come from the germline V gene. The CDR3 is 17 residues long. CDR3 coding DNA: TGTGCCATCAGTGAGTTTCTAGCGGGGGCTAACACAGATACGCAGTATTTT. It specifies CAISEFLAGANTDTQYF.

The chain is built from TRBV30 and TRBJ1-2; possibly TRBD1 for D (6 bases). CDR1 is GTSNPN and CDR2 is SVGIG in the germline V gene (reference sequence). The germline V and J ends were trimmed by 7 bases and 6 bases, with 21 bases remaining between them. The CDR3 covers 14 residues. The CDR3: CASPPVQGLDGYTF. The DNA of the CDR3 is TGTGCCTCCCCCCCAGTACAGGGTCTGGATGGCTACACCTTC.

The genes are TRBV30 and TRBJ2-3; 9 positions match TRBD1. Germline CDR1 GTSNPN, CDR2 SVGIG (reference sequence). Unmatched junction bases numbered 5, after V lost 2 bases and J lost 8 bases. CDR3 length: 13 amino acids. The chain's CDR3 is CAWSNTGGGTQYF. CDR3 nucleotide sequence: TGTGCCTGGAGTAACACAGGGGGCGGTACGCAGTATTTT.

V and J are TRBV29-1 and TRBJ2-7; D unclear. V lost 4 bases to trimming and J lost 2 bases, with 6 bases between them. Germline CDR1 reads SQVTM; CDR2 reads ANQGSEA. CDR3 length: 11 residues. The CDR3 nucleotides read TGCAGCGTTGGACATACCTACGAGCAGTACTTC. It yields the protein CSVGHTYEQYF.

The rearrangement links TRBV20-1 to TRBJ1-2; 9 nucleotides agree with TRBD1. Germline-derived CDR1 and CDR2 are DFQATT and SNEGSKA (reference sequence). J gave up 7 bases and V 7 bases, and 4 bases lay outside the gene matches. The CDR3 sequence is 11 residues long. CDR3 amino acids: CSGGTGSGYTF. CDR3 bases: TGCAGTGGGGGGACAGGGAGTGGCTACACCTTC.

The rearrangement links TRBV15 to TRBJ1-1; 7 nucleotides align to TRBD1. Trimming took 4 bases from V and 2 from J; bases not matched to a gene: 10. In germline, CDR1 is LNHNV, CDR2 YYDKDF (reference sequence). The CDR3 loop spans 16 amino acids. The CDR3 DNA follows: TGTGCCACCAGCATCGACAGGGCAGCAATCAACACTGAAGCTTTCTTT. It encodes CATSIDRAAINTEAFF.

This chain links TRBV6-5 with TRBJ1-1; D might be TRBD1 (6 bases). The CDR3 has 14 amino acids. Germline loops: CDR1 MNHEY, CDR2 SVGAGI. The V end lost 2 bases, the J end lost 5 bases, and 12 bases lay between the germline ends. CDR3 nucleotide sequence: TGTGCCAGCAGTTACACGGGGGGCGATACTGAAGCTTTCTTT. It is translated as CASSYTGGDTEAFF.

The rearrangement uses TRBV5-6 and TRBJ2-1; D remains ambiguous. CDR1 SGHDT and CDR2 YYEEEE come from the germline V gene. Trimming cost V 0 bases and J 11 bases, with 9 bases left between them. The CDR3 has 12 amino acids. Here the CDR3 reads CASSLAEVKQFF. In DNA form, the CDR3 reads TGTGCCAGCAGCTTGGCCGAGGTTAAGCAGTTCTTC.

The gene calls are TRBV5-6 and TRBJ2-7; D gene unclear. This CDR3 is built from 13 residues. The germline V gene has CDR1 SGHDT and CDR2 YYEEEE. The germline V and J ends were trimmed by 1 base and 2 bases, with 7 bases remaining between them. The CDR3 protein is CASSLIQAYEQYF. The CDR3 DNA reads as TGTGCCAGCAGCTTGATCCAAGCCTACGAGCAGTACTTC.

V gene TRBV5-6 combines with J gene TRBJ2-1, with D possibly matching TRBD2 (6 bases). CDR3 size: 14 residues. Germline CDR1 is SGHDT and CDR2 is YYEEEE. With 4 bases removed from V and 4 bases from J, the gap between germline ends came to 12 bases. CDR3 DNA sequence: TGTGCCAGCAGCCCACCGGCGGGGTACAATGAGCAGTTCTTC. Its translation: CASSPPAGYNEQFF.

This clone has more than one count but fewer than ten. In DNA form, the CDR3 reads TGTGCCAGCATCCCCGTCCGAGGAGGAGGCACTGAAGCTTTCTTT. Amino acids: CASIPVRGGGTEAFF. This chain uses TRBV25-1 with TRBJ1-1, with D uncertain. This CDR3 has 15 residues. V was shortened by 7 bases and J by 4 bases, with 19 bases between the two germline ends. Germline lookup yields CDR1 MGHDK and CDR2 SYGVNS.

V and J are TRBV30 and TRBJ2-1; D is perhaps TRBD2 (5 bases). V was clipped by 5 bases and J by 7 bases, with 18 bases between them. Per germline, CDR1 GTSNPN and CDR2 SVGIG (reference sequence). This CDR3 has 14 amino acids. CDR3: CAWAEGNGRNEQFF. The CDR3 coding sequence is TGTGCCTGGGCCGAGGGCAACGGTCGAAATGAGCAGTTCTTC.

The chain has TRBV29-1 and TRBJ2-2, with D perhaps TRBD1 or TRBD2 (5 bases each). The CDR3 sequence is 13 residues long. Germline CDR1 reads SQVTM; CDR2 reads ANQGSEA. V was cut by 3 bases and J by 6 bases, with 11 bases left in between. CDR3 sequence reads: CSVDLGESGELFF. CDR3 DNA: TGCAGCGTTGATCTAGGGGAGTCCGGGGAGCTGTTTTTT.

This chain uses TRBV6-1 with TRBJ2-2; 9 nucleotides match TRBD1. In germline, CDR1 is MNHNS, CDR2 SASEGT. J was trimmed by 6 bases and V by 6 bases; bases with no gene match: 8. There are 15 residues in the CDR3. The CDR3 sequence: CASRPWTGESGELFF. The CDR3 bases are TGTGCCAGCAGACCTTGGACAGGGGAGTCCGGGGAGCTGTTTTTT.

This clone occurred a few times. The chain couples TRBV30 to TRBJ1-2, with a tentative D call TRBD1 (5 bases). V lost 5 bases, J lost 0 bases, and 16 bases lay in between. The CDR3 runs to 15 residues. Germline assignment: CDR1 GTSNPN and CDR2 SVGIG (reference sequence). As DNA, the CDR3 is TGTGCCTGGCTCTGGGACGCCCGAACTAACTATGGCTACACCTTC. This gives the protein CAWLWDARTNYGYTF. Full variable domain (missing parts from reference TRBV30 and TRBJ1-2): SQTIHQWPATLVQPVGSPLSLECTVEGTSNPNLYWYRQAAGRGLQLLFYSVGIGQISSEVPQNLSASRPQDRQFILSSKKLLLSDSGFYLCAWLWDARTNYGYTFGSGTRLTVV.

This chain joins TRBV25-1 and TRBJ1-1; tentative D call: TRBD1 (5 bases). V was clipped by 4 bases and J by 6 bases, with 18 bases between them. Germline values: CDR1 MGHDK, CDR2 SYGVNS. The CDR3 has 15 residues. The CDR3 region has the DNA TGTGCCAGCAGTGGTTGGAGACACAGAGGGGCTGAAGCTTTCTTT. Protein: CASSGWRHRGAEAFF. Drawing the rest from reference TRBV25-1 and TRBJ1-1, the complete variable domain is EADIYQTPRYLVIGTGKKITLECSQTMGHDKMYWYQQDPGMELHLIHYSYGVNSTEKGDLSSESTVSRIRTEHFPLTLESARPSHTSQYLCASSGWRHRGAEAFFGQGTRLTVV.

The chain combines TRBV29-1 with TRBJ2-2; no firm D call. Between the trimmed V and J ends, which lost 4 bases and 1 base, there was a span of 10 bases. This CDR3 comprises 14 residues. CDR1 is SQVTM, CDR2 ANQGSEA, per germline. Written as DNA, the CDR3 is TGCAGCGTTGGACTTGTAGGGAACACCGGGGAGCTGTTTTTT. Protein sequence: CSVGLVGNTGELFF.